The present T cell receptor (beta chain) was sequenced within a study of shared clonotypes between healthy human individuals. Study findings and constraints: Clonotype sharing among donors was expected to depend on sequencing depth.

Of note for this clone: What it recognizes is unknown.

Per the original data handling: Junction-only sequences without quality scores were provided by ImmunoSEQ, so filtering was different. The method was immunoSEQ multiplex PCR; TCRdb's version includes in-frame clones alone and lacks a portion of them. V and J calls and clone size are those listed in that table; D and trimming were worked out from the DNA. The sample contains roughly 380,000 clones, roughly 96% of which appear only once. The sequence came from a young man in good health. Sequencing was performed on memory CD8+ T cells sorted from blood. Subset denoted: CD45RO+ cells pooled with CCR7-negative TemRA cells.

The CDR3 region has the DNA TGTGCCTGGAGTGTTAGAGTCTATGGCTACACCTTC. It specifies CAWSVRVYGYTF. The gene calls are TRBV30 and TRBJ1-2; D unclear. The germline V gene encodes CDR1 GTSNPN and CDR2 SVGIG (reference sequence). Trimming cost V 0 bases and J 4 bases, with 6 bases left between them. The CDR3 runs to 12 residues. Full variable domain (missing parts from reference TRBV30 and TRBJ1-2): SQTIHQWPATLVQPVGSPLSLECTVEGTSNPNLYWYRQAAGRGLQLLFYSVGIGQISSEVPQNLSASRPQDRQFILSSKKLLLSDSGFYLCAWSVRVYGYTFGSGTRLTVV.